A selection of T cell receptor beta chains follows, all from one sample in a study of CD8+CD57+ T cells in acquired aplastic anemia. From the reads, TCRdb called clonotypes with MiXCR, one entry per CDR3 protein. This sample has under 500,000 distinct CDR3 sequences; about a third occur once, and the top ten carry approximately 0.82%. The sample taken for sequencing was sorted CD4+, CD8+, or CD8+CD57+ T cells (not recorded which) from PBMCs. The source is a human donor with aplastic anemia. Both conserved end residues are part of each CDR3. D genes are given only for firm matches. Clone size is given for some rows only: seen once, a few or many times, or a class if the clone is expanded.

>TRBV2|TRBJ2-7|15|.|.
CASSEVLGFFYEQYF
TGTGCCAGCAGTGAAGTTCTGGGATTCTTCTACGAGCAGTACTTC
>TRBV2|TRBJ1-1|13|.|.
CASSENRADEAFF
TGTGCCAGCAGTGAAAACAGGGCTGATGAAGCTTTCTTT
>TRBV11-2|TRBJ2-5|14|.|TRBD1
CASSLGTGVVTQYF
TGTGCCAGCAGCTTAGGTACAGGGGTAGTGACCCAGTACTTC
>TRBV10-2|TRBJ2-3|15|many|.
CASSEVWGAEDTQYF
TGCGCCAGCAGTGAGGTCTGGGGCGCAGAAGATACGCAGTATTTT
>TRBV7-9|TRBJ1-1|15|few|TRBD1
CASSTPTGGLTEAFF
TGTGCCAGCAGCACCCCGACAGGGGGCCTCACTGAAGCTTTCTTT
>TRBV11-1|TRBJ1-5|17|many|.
CASSLGMSRQADQPQHF
TGTGCCAGCAGCTTAGGGATGAGCAGACAGGCGGATCAGCCCCAGCATTTT
>TRBV11-2|TRBJ1-1|15|many|.
CASSLVGSSNTEAFF
TGTGCCAGCAGCTTAGTGGGCAGCTCGAACACTGAAGCTTTCTTT
>TRBV12-3/TRBV12-4|TRBJ2-6|17|.|.
CASSFAQVLSGANVLTF
TGTGCCAGCAGTTTCGCGCAGGTCCTCTCTGGGGCCAACGTCCTGACTTTC
>TRBV29-1|TRBJ1-1|15|.|.
CSVDGGPIVDTEAFF
TGCAGCGTTGATGGTGGCCCAATCGTGGACACTGAAGCTTTCTTT
>TRBV19|TRBJ1-6|15|many|TRBD1
CASQGGQGANSPLHF
TGTGCCAGTCAGGGCGGACAGGGGGCTAATTCACCCCTCCACTTT
>TRBV10-1|TRBJ2-4|16|many|.
CASSVLKDLAKNIQYF
TGCGCCAGCAGTGTGTTGAAGGATTTAGCCAAAAACATTCAGTACTTC
>TRBV27|TRBJ1-2|14|many|.
CASSLSGGIYGYTF
TGTGCCAGCAGTTTATCAGGAGGAATCTATGGCTACACCTTC
>TRBV10-2|TRBJ1-5|14|many|.
CASSEQGPPQPQHF
TGCGCCAGCAGTGAGCAGGGGCCCCCTCAGCCCCAGCATTTT
>TRBV6-1|TRBJ1-5|15|few|.
CASSERQYSNQPQHF
TGTGCCAGCAGTGAAAGGCAGTATAGCAATCAGCCCCAGCATTTT
>TRBV19|TRBJ2-2|15|.|.
CASSTPGGETGELFF
TGTGCCAGTAGTACCCCAGGAGGGGAGACCGGGGAGCTGTTTTTT
>TRBV15|TRBJ1-2|14|.|.
CATFLAGLNYGYTF
TGTGCCACCTTTTTGGCCGGCCTTAACTATGGCTACACCTTC
>TRBV7-3|TRBJ1-2|16|few|.
CASSLNILGDLYGYTF
TGTGCCAGCAGCTTAAATATCTTAGGGGACCTCTATGGCTACACCTTC
>TRBV30|TRBJ1-6|10|.|.
CAWKNSPLHF
TGTGCCTGGAAAAATTCACCCCTCCACTTT
>TRBV5-6|TRBJ2-7|16|few|.
CASSLGPSYSSYEQYF
TGTGCCAGCAGCTTGGGGCCCAGCTACAGCTCCTACGAGCAGTACTTC
>TRBV29-1|TRBJ2-7|14|many|TRBD1
CSVAPDREPYEQYF
TGCAGCGTCGCCCCGGACAGGGAGCCCTACGAGCAGTACTTC
>TRBV10-1|TRBJ1-6|16|.|.
CASRADRSSYNSPLHF
TGCGCCAGCAGGGCCGACAGGAGCTCCTATAATTCACCCCTCCACTTT
>TRBV25-1|TRBJ1-2|14|many|.
CASSVSGEMWGYTF
TGTGCCAGCAGTGTGTCCGGGGAAATGTGGGGCTACACCTTC
>TRBV4-3|TRBJ1-1|17|few|.
CASSQDGVGPRGTEAFF
TGCGCCAGCAGCCAAGATGGGGTAGGACCGCGGGGCACTGAAGCTTTCTTT
>TRBV14|TRBJ1-2|12|many|.
CASSFAEGGYTF
TGTGCCAGCAGCTTTGCGGAGGGTGGCTACACCTTC
>TRBV5-6|TRBJ2-7|18|.|.
CASSSQHLTVRYGYEQYF
TGTGCCAGCAGCTCCCAGCATCTAACAGTCCGCTACGGCTACGAGCAGTACTTC
>TRBV13|TRBJ1-1|14|few|.
CASSTQTGNTEAFF
TGTGCCAGCAGCACGCAGACCGGGAACACTGAAGCTTTCTTT
>TRBV7-2|TRBJ1-5|15|many|.
CASSLGGVVGQPQHF
TGTGCCAGCAGCTTAGGAGGGGTGGTAGGACAGCCCCAGCATTTT
>TRBV7-9|TRBJ1-5|15|many|.
CASTQGVGVVQPQHF
TGTGCCAGCACCCAAGGGGTGGGGGTTGTTCAGCCCCAGCATTTT
>TRBV19|TRBJ1-5|16|.|.
CASSTVWQGPNQPQHF
TGTGCCAGTAGTACAGTCTGGCAGGGGCCGAATCAGCCCCAGCATTTT
>TRBV9|TRBJ2-1|17|.|TRBD2
CASSVRGAVAGRNEQFF
TGTGCCAGCAGCGTAAGAGGAGCGGTAGCGGGAAGGAATGAGCAGTTCTTC
>TRBV20-1|TRBJ2-7|14|many|.
CSARSLDSSYEQYF
TGCAGTGCTAGATCCCTGGACTCTTCCTACGAGCAGTACTTC
>TRBV5-1|TRBJ2-7|13|.|.
CASSRDVGWEQYF
TGCGCCAGCAGCAGGGACGTAGGATGGGAGCAGTACTTC
>TRBV19|TRBJ2-2|16|many|TRBD2
CASSLLAGGNTGELFF
TGTGCCAGTAGTCTCCTAGCGGGAGGGAACACCGGGGAGCTGTTTTTT
>TRBV5-1|TRBJ2-7|15|.|TRBD1
CASSVTGAWEGEQYF
TGCGCCAGCAGCGTAACAGGGGCCTGGGAAGGGGAGCAGTACTTC
>TRBV2|TRBJ2-7|14|few|TRBD2
CASGRGLPSYEQYF
TGTGCCAGCGGGCGGGGACTACCGAGCTACGAGCAGTACTTC
>TRBV7-9|TRBJ2-7|14|.|TRBD1
CASSSPGQYYEQYF
TGTGCCAGCAGTTCCCCGGGACAGTACTACGAGCAGTACTTC
>TRBV12-3/TRBV12-4|TRBJ2-1|12|.|.
CASSGGRIVQFF
TGTGCCAGCAGTGGGGGACGAATAGTGCAGTTCTTC
>TRBV9|TRBJ2-7|14|many|TRBD1
CASSVGDRVSEQYF
TGTGCCAGCAGCGTAGGGGACAGGGTTTCCGAGCAGTACTTC
>TRBV9|TRBJ1-3|14|many|.
CASSVSTIGTTIYF
TGTGCCAGCAGCGTATCGACCATCGGAACCACCATATATTTT
>TRBV5-6|TRBJ1-2|15|many|.
CASSLRAGTFVRYTF
TGTGCCAGCAGCTTGAGGGCCGGGACTTTCGTACGCTACACCTTC